The present TCR beta chain was sequenced within a study of cytomegalovirus exposure and HLA in healthy donors. PCR employed 60 Vbeta and 13 Jbeta primers. In the authors' methods: Unique TCR beta chains numbered around 80 million in a later analysis, with 10 million to 14 million shared. Only in-frame clones appear in the TCRdb table, and some are missing; sequencing was by immunoSEQ multiplex PCR. V, J and clone size were drawn from that table, and D and trimming were deduced from the DNA. This repertoire shows under 300,000 clones, roughly 70% found once; its top ten account for 2% to 2.5%. The CDR3 has 14 amino acids. The trim removed 5 bases at V and 2 bases at J, leaving 2 bases unmatched. Germline V lookup: CDR1 PRHDT, CDR2 FYEKMQ (reference sequence).

The material sequenced was PBMCs. The J gene is TRBJ1-3, the V gene TRBV13, with 8 bases identical to TRBD1. This TCR was sampled from a female donor in good health and CMV-seronegative. CDR3 region: CASSGRGPGNTIYF. DNA for the CDR3: TGTGCCAGCAGCGGCAGGGGGCCTGGAAACACCATATATTTT.